A single T cell receptor (beta chain) is shown here with its context. The data were obtained in a study of beta chain features in type 1 diabetes. Investigators reverse transcribed all isolated RNA, so they sequenced expressed TCRB transcripts. Repertoires were generated with immunoSEQ multiplex PCR, while TCRdb's copy carries only in-frame clones and drops some. The table lists about 900,000 clones, about 17% of them singletons. The germline V gene has CDR1 KGHSH and CDR2 LQKENI. The CDR3 covers 15 residues. Between the trimmed V and J ends, which lost 1 base and 5 bases, there was a span of 12 bases. Stem cell-like memory, regulatory, central memory and naive CD4+ cells were sorted via CD45RO/CCR7/CD25/CD127/CD95/CD27.

The genes are TRBV18 and TRBJ2-1, with D unresolved. The origin of this receptor is a woman younger than 30 in good health. Input material: naive CD4+ T cells from blood. The CDR3 DNA is TGTGCCAGCTCACCACAAGGGTATACGAACAATGAGCAGTTCTTC. Its protein is CASSPQGYTNNEQFF.